This section outlines one T cell receptor beta chain sequence together with its context. Original processing notes: Estimates of nucleated cell counts were drawn from the amplification of reference gene primers. The data were produced by immunoSEQ multiplex PCR, yet TCRdb's version contains in-frame clones alone and is incomplete. From that table come the V and J calls and clone size; the DNA was used to work out D and trimming. The table lists more than 110,000 clones, around 87% of them singletons, with about 5.6% in the top ten. This sample was taken from a study of blood T cell repertoires in COVID-19. Study-wide background: Acute and convalescent COVID-19 specimens originated in the United States, Italy and Spain. From T cells, B-cell-depleted T cells, or PBMCs came the material, which was cDNA or gDNA.

The TCR originated in a human donor in a cohort sampled during active COVID-19. Sequencing was done on a sample of peripheral blood.

CDR3 residues: CASSLGSASSYNSPLHF. The CDR3 bases are TGTGCCAGCAGCTTAGGAAGTGCCAGCTCCTATAATTCACCCCTCCACTTT. The chain uses TRBV7-9 and TRBJ1-6; the D is unclear. The V gene's germline CDR1 is SEHNR and CDR2 FQNEAQ (reference sequence). The CDR3 is 17 amino acids. V was trimmed by 1 base and J by 0 bases, leaving 10 bases between them. Together with reference TRBV7-9 and TRBJ1-6, the CDR3 gives the full variable domain: DTGVSQNPRHKITKRGQNVTFRCDPISEHNRLYWYRQTLGQGPEFLTYFQNEAQLEKSRLLSDRFSAERPKGSFSTLEIQRTEQGDSAMYLCASSLGSASSYNSPLHFGNGTRLTVT.